This TCR beta chain was retrieved from a study of Graves' ophthalmopathy and Graves' hyperthyroidism. Amplification targeted the TCR beta CDR3 regions, with RNA transcripts as the source material. Second-round multiplex PCR came after a first-round RT-PCR that employed HTBI primers. Each CDR3 protein is one row after TCRdb ran MiXCR on the multiplex PCR reads. Seen here are about 740,000 distinct CDR3 sequences, about 44% observed once, and the top ten hold less than 55%. V was clipped by 5 bases and J by 0 bases, with 14 bases between them. The germline V gene has CDR1 SEHNR and CDR2 FQNEAQ (reference sequence). There are 15 residues in the CDR3.

The TCR was taken from an adult man with Graves' ophthalmopathy. The rearrangement joins TRBV7-9 to TRBJ2-7, with D perhaps TRBD1 (5 bases). Material for sequencing was peripheral blood. The CDR3 protein is CASSAPGRGSYEQYF. CDR3 DNA: TGTGCCAGCAGCGCCCCGGGTAGGGGCTCCTACGAGCAGTACTTC.